This T cell receptor (beta chain) stems from a study of T cell repertoires in cytomegalovirus infection (dated by TCRdb to about 2019). A note on the overall study: Alongside well-studied HLA-B-restricted epitopes, the peptide stimulations were aimed at recently identified HLA-C-restricted CMV epitopes, whose presentation resists viral immunomodulation. Donor HLA type was relevant to the analysis, as public TCR beta signatures indicated carriage of CMV infection together with the matching HLA type. Results the study describes overall, beyond this receptor: The ex vivo response was dominated by HLA-C-restricted CMV-specific TCR beta clonotypes, which also provided the single most frequent clonotype in two of eight donors. In both this cohort and an independent roughly 400-donor cohort, the cumulative frequency of public TCR beta family members distinguished carriers of CMV infection plus the relevant HLA type.

The junction shows trimming of 4 bases on V and 3 bases on J, and the gene matches do not reach 4 bases of it. The CDR3, from cysteine to phenylalanine, totals 14 residues. This entry keeps only the CDR3 DNA: 42 bases, framed from base 1. The germline V gene (reference sequence) specifies SGHNT as CDR1 and YYREEE as CDR2. This clonotype was recorded at least ten times. What this receptor recognizes is not known. One base away there is no much larger clone; base qualities are not given. The sequencing machine was an Illumina HiSeq 1500. In TCRdb, the public reads were trimmed at Q25 with fastp and aligned with MiXCR, with productive beta chains retained. Rows with a matching CDR3 protein are joined into one entry that keeps the most common DNA and genes. This sample lists about 920,000 distinct CDR3 sequences; 31% were detected once. The leading ten clones occupy over 12% of the sample. The sample's treatment or condition label, decoded: in vitro stimulation with specific CMV peptide epitopes to enrich CMV-specific T cells.

The sequence is built from TRBV5-4 and TRBJ1-2; 9 central nucleotides agree with TRBD1. The TCR sequence derives from a human donor in good health (CMV status not recorded). Some clones in this sample may be carry-over from other donors' samples. The starting material was cultured CD8+ T cells from PBMCs, obtained from culture after CMV antigen stimulation. The sequenced DNA: TGTGCCAGCAGCAACAGGGGGCACGACTATGGCTACACCTTC. Its coded protein is CASSNRGHDYGYTF.